Below are 28 T cell receptor beta chains sequenced from a single sample in a study of HIV-infected children after antiretroviral therapy interruption. The treatment is: PENTA 11 planned treatment interruption arm or continuous ART arm. The TCR library was built from RNA with a 3' RACE protocol and unique molecular identifiers. TCRdb fed the 3' RACE reads into MiXCR, producing one record per CDR3 protein. The sample contains approximately 95,000 distinct CDR3 sequences, about 6.3% of which appear only once. Sequenced material: CD45RA+ CD4+ T cells from PBMCs, pooled from several time points, taken from a donor given antiretroviral therapy, either interrupted or continuous. Subset described: naive CD4+ CD45RA+ CD45RO- T cells. These receptors were obtained from a pool of human donors with HIV.

In its sample, this clonotype was seen many times. This chain uses TRBV1 with TRBJ2-1. TRBV1 is flagged as a pseudogene. The CDR3 has 16 amino acids. The CDR3 nucleotides are TGCACCAGCAGCCAAGAAAGTGAGAGCTCCTACAATGAGCAGTTCTTC. This gives the protein CTSSQESESSYNEQFF.

The CDR3 spells CASSLPVDSSGNTIYF. CDR3 nucleotides: TGTGCCAGCAGCTTACCCGTGGATAGCTCTGGAAACACCATATATTTT. The V call is TRBV7-9, the J call TRBJ1-3; D not certain. This CDR3 is built from 16 residues. CDR1 is SEHNR, CDR2 FQNEAQ, per germline (reference sequence). Trimming shortened V by 2 bases and J by 0 bases, and 11 bases separated the two germline ends.

This clonotype has ten or more counts. This chain's CDR3 is CASSQDFTDTQYF. For the CDR3, the DNA is TGTGCCAGCAGCCAAGATTTTACAGATACGCAGTATTTT. The chain carries TRBV4-2 and TRBJ2-3; D is unresolved. The CDR3 contains 13 residues. V was clipped by 0 bases and J by 3 bases, with 4 bases between them. Germline loops: CDR1 LGHNA, CDR2 YNFKEQ.

This clonotype was seen a few times. The V gene is TRBV28, the J gene TRBJ2-3; the D gene is possibly TRBD1 (7 bases). Germline assignment: CDR1 MDHEN and CDR2 SYDVKM. The V end lost 6 bases, the J end lost 1 base, and 14 bases lay between the germline ends. The CDR3 is made up of 15 amino acids. The DNA for the CDR3 is TGTGCCAGCAGACCAGGGGGGACAGGCACAGATACGCAGTATTTT. Translated: CASRPGGTGTDTQYF.

This clonotype was detected ten times or more. DNA for the CDR3: TGTGCCTGGAGTGTACCCAGCGCAACTAATGAAAAACTGTTTTTT. Translated: CAWSVPSATNEKLFF. V and J are TRBV30 and TRBJ1-4; D gene uncertain. This CDR3 is 15 amino acids long. V dropped 0 bases and J dropped 0 bases, with 8 bases sitting between them. Germline values: CDR1 GTSNPN, CDR2 SVGIG (reference sequence). The full variable domain, rest sourced from reference TRBV30 and TRBJ1-4, is SQTIHQWPATLVQPVGSPLSLECTVEGTSNPNLYWYRQAAGRGLQLLFYSVGIGQISSEVPQNLSASRPQDRQFILSSKKLLLSDSGFYLCAWSVPSATNEKLFFGSGTQLSVL.

The rearrangement uses TRBV7-2 and TRBJ2-1; 10 positions match TRBD2. Germline loops: CDR1 SGHTA, CDR2 FQGNSA. The CDR3 length is 15 residues. V shed 5 bases and J 4 bases; nucleotides not matched to a gene: 5. In DNA form, the CDR3 reads TGTGCCAGCAGCCCCATAGCGGGGGGTTACAATGAGCAGTTCTTC. Translated, it gives CASSPIAGGYNEQFF.

This clonotype came up many times. This chain connects TRBV4-2 to TRBJ2-7, with 15 bases fitting TRBD2. The CDR3 has 18 residues. The trim removed 4 bases at V and 2 bases at J, leaving 9 bases unmatched. CDR1 and CDR2 from the germline V gene are LGHNA and YNFKEQ. In nucleotides, the CDR3 is TGTGCCAGCAGCCCGACCGGGACTAGCGGGAGGACCACCTACGAGCAGTACTTC. Translation gives CASSPTGTSGRTTYEQYF.

This clonotype was counted at least ten times. V and J are TRBV12-3 or TRBV12-4 and TRBJ2-2, with 11 bases lining up with TRBD1. V was clipped by 5 bases and J by 4 bases; unmatched bases: 6. The CDR3 sequence is 16 residues long. The CDR3 DNA reads TGTGCCAGCAGTCCCGGGACAGGGGGGGGCACCGGGGAGCTGTTTTTT. Its translation: CASSPGTGGGTGELFF.

This clonotype was seen many times. The chain joins TRBV10-3 to TRBJ2-7; 10 bases map to TRBD1. Germline trimming cut 10 bases from V and 3 bases from J; bases unmatched to any gene: 9. The CDR3 runs to 14 residues. Germline loops: CDR1 ENHRY, CDR2 SYGVKD. The CDR3 DNA reads as TGTGCCACCGGGACAGGGGCTTCTATCTACGAGCAGTACTTC. Its translation: CATGTGASIYEQYF.

This clonotype has a count of ten or more. The rearrangement joins TRBV5-1 to TRBJ2-7; D remains ambiguous. The CDR3 covers 12 residues. Per the germline V gene, CDR1 is SGHRS and CDR2 is YFSETQ. V lost 5 bases and J 5 bases, leaving 11 bases between the germline ends. The DNA for the CDR3 is TGCGCCAGCAGTCCCGACATGGACGAGCAGTACTTC. The encoded protein is CASSPDMDEQYF.

This clonotype was seen more than once but under ten times. The J gene is TRBJ1-1, the V gene TRBV3-1; weak D call: TRBD1 (5 bases). Germline lookup yields CDR1 LGHDT and CDR2 YNNKEL (reference sequence). V lost 4 bases and J 1 base, leaving 10 bases between the germline ends. This CDR3 is 14 amino acids long. The CDR3 nucleotides read TGTGCCAGCAGCCCAGCTGGGACGAACACTGAAGCTTTCTTT. It translates to CASSPAGTNTEAFF.

This chain uses TRBV19 with TRBJ2-6; no clear D. Deletions cut 3 bases from V and 9 bases from J, with 6 bases between. This CDR3 region has 12 residues. The V gene's germline CDR1 is LNHDA and CDR2 SQIVND (reference sequence). CDR3 in amino acids: CASSMYDNVLTF. CDR3 DNA: TGTGCCAGTAGTATGTACGACAACGTCCTGACTTTC.

Many counts were recorded for this clonotype. The V gene is TRBV5-8, the J gene TRBJ2-1; possible D gene TRBD1, 6 bases. Trimming removed 2 bases at V and 13 bases at J, with 13 bases between. The CDR3 is 12 residues long. Per germline, CDR1 SGHTS and CDR2 YDEGEE. The CDR3 sequence is CASSLIGGSQFF. The DNA of the CDR3 is TGTGCCAGCAGCTTAATAGGGGGTTCTCAGTTCTTC.

This clonotype was counted at least ten times. The chain links TRBV10-2 to TRBJ2-6, with no clear D. The germline gives CDR1 WSHSY, CDR2 SAAADI. V lost 5 bases and J lost 0, with 5 bases in between. The length of the CDR3 is 14 residues. The CDR3 reads CASSKPSGANVLTF. Here the CDR3 DNA reads TGCGCCAGCAGTAAGCCCTCTGGGGCCAACGTCCTGACTTTC.

This clonotype came up many times. The V call is TRBV18, the J call TRBJ2-7; D is unresolved. CDR3 length equals 11 residues. CDR1 KGHSH and CDR2 LQKENI come from the germline V gene. With 2 bases removed from V and 4 bases from J, the gap between germline ends came to 3 bases. The DNA for the CDR3 is TGTGCCAGCTCACCAAAGTACGAGCAGTACTTC. Translated: CASSPKYEQYF.

This clonotype was seen repeatedly, ten times or more. J is TRBJ2-7 and V is TRBV11-2; D is undetermined. The CDR3 totals 13 residues. The V and J ends lost 1 base and 7 bases respectively, with 11 bases between them. The germline V gene encodes CDR1 SGHAT and CDR2 FQNNGV. This CDR3 is CASSLGAVLEQYF. Here the CDR3 DNA reads TGTGCCAGCAGCTTAGGGGCAGTTTTAGAGCAGTACTTC.

By share, this clonotype ranks as medium-sized (0.01 to 0.1%). The J gene is TRBJ1-2, the V gene TRBV12-3 or TRBV12-4, with D perhaps TRBD1 (5 bases). Trimming took off 6 bases at V and 6 bases at J, with 17 bases between the two ends. This CDR3 has 14 amino acids. The CDR3 nucleotides are TGTGCCAGCAGGTTGTCTGGGGCGAGGGATGGCTACACCTTC. This encodes CASRLSGARDGYTF.

This clonotype was detected ten times or more. The chain links TRBV6-5 to TRBJ1-1; no reliable D call. The CDR3 covers 11 residues. The V gene lost 7 bases and the J gene lost 0 bases, with 3 bases spanning the gap. The germline V gene encodes CDR1 MNHEY and CDR2 SVGAGI. CDR3 bases: TGTGCCAGCAAGATGAACACTGAAGCTTTCTTT. It translates to CASKMNTEAFF.

This chain joins TRBV19 and TRBJ1-5, with D uncertain. Per the germline V gene, CDR1 is LNHDA and CDR2 is SQIVND (reference sequence). There are 13 residues in the CDR3. The ends were cut back, 4 bases at V and 3 bases at J, with 7 bases in the middle. The CDR3 protein is CASSTKINQPQHF. CDR3 in DNA: TGTGCCAGTAGTACCAAAATCAATCAGCCCCAGCATTTT.

The V gene is TRBV6-5, the J gene TRBJ1-2; TRBD1 aligns across 7 bases. Trimming took 2 bases from V and 4 from J; bases not matched to a gene: 4. The CDR3 totals 14 residues. Germline CDR1 reads MNHEY; CDR2 reads SVGAGI. The CDR3: CASSYQQGSYGYTF. DNA of the CDR3: TGTGCCAGCAGTTACCAACAGGGGAGCTATGGCTACACCTTC.

In this sample, this clonotype turned up many times. The genes are TRBV9 and TRBJ2-5, with TRBD2 identical over 10 bases. The J segment lost 0 bases and the V segment lost 0 bases, leaving 8 bases of the junction unmatched. From germline, CDR1 is SGDLS and CDR2 YYNGEE. This CDR3 has 18 amino acids. CDR3 coding DNA: TGTGCCAGCAGCGTAGTAGCTAGCGGGGGCCCTTACCAAGAGACCCAGTACTTC. Its protein product is CASSVVASGGPYQETQYF.

This clonotype is medium-sized. The rearrangement joins TRBV12-3 or TRBV12-4 to TRBJ1-1, with no clear D. Trimming pared 2 bases from V and 0 bases from J, leaving 7 bases between. This CDR3 is built from 14 residues. This CDR3 reads CASSLQTVNTEAFF. In DNA, the CDR3 is TGTGCCAGCAGTTTACAAACGGTGAACACTGAAGCTTTCTTT.

At least ten counts were recorded for this clonotype. V is TRBV20-1 and J is TRBJ2-1, with 7 positions matching TRBD2. Looked up from germline, CDR1 is DFQATT and CDR2 is SNEGSKA (reference sequence). The CDR3 runs 14 residues. Trimming removed 5 bases from V and 5 bases from J; junction bases left unmatched: 9. The CDR3 region is CSAPGGRIDNEQFF. CDR3 DNA sequence: TGCAGTGCTCCGGGAGGCCGGATCGACAATGAGCAGTTCTTC.

This clonotype was observed a handful of times. The chain is built from TRBV7-2 and TRBJ2-3; D remains ambiguous. The CDR3 is made up of 14 amino acids. CDR1 is SGHTA, CDR2 FQGNSA, per germline. V was clipped by 3 bases and J by 4 bases, with 11 bases between them. The CDR3 is CASSLRRGADTQYF. The CDR3, as DNA: TGTGCCAGCAGCTTGCGGCGCGGTGCAGATACGCAGTATTTT.

This clonotype was seen ten or more times. The junction does not match germline at one end; this may be a read error. The chain has TRBV2 and TRBJ2-3; possibly TRBD2 for D (6 bases). The CDR3 contains 16 residues. Germline V CDR1 and CDR2: SNHLY, FYNNEI. This CDR3 is CASSLGTGGRRDTLYF. Written as DNA, the CDR3 is TGTGCCAGCAGCTTAGGGACTGGGGGGAGGAGAGACACCTTGTACTTT. Full variable domain (outside the CDR3, taken from reference TRBV2 and TRBJ2-3): EPEVTQTPSHQVTQMGQEVILRCVPISNHLYFYWYRQILGQKVEFLVSFYNNEISEKSEIFDDQFSVERPDGSNFTLKIRSTKLEDSAMYFCASSLGTGGRRDTLYFGPGTRLTVL.

There are many counts of this clonotype. CDR3 region: CASSFRGLYEQYF. The CDR3 nucleotides are TGTGCCAGCAGTTTCAGGGGGCTCTACGAGCAGTACTTC. This sequence joins TRBV12-3 or TRBV12-4 and TRBJ2-7; 8 nucleotides line up with TRBD1. V lost 3 bases to trimming and J lost 3 bases; unmatched junction nucleotides: 1. The CDR3 spans 13 residues.

Sample share makes this clonotype medium-sized. The chain has TRBV29-1 and TRBJ1-5; D is perhaps TRBD1 (5 bases). The CDR3 is 10 amino acids. Germline loops: CDR1 SQVTM, CDR2 ANQGSEA. Trimming removed 6 bases at V and 7 bases at J, with 7 bases between. The CDR3, as DNA: TGCAGCGTGCACAGGCAGCCCCAGCATTTT. Translated, it gives CSVHRQPQHF. Full variable domain (missing parts from reference TRBV29-1 and TRBJ1-5): SAVISQKPSRDICQRGTSLTIQCQVDSQVTMMFWYRQQPGQSLTLIATANQGSEATYESGFVIDKFPISRPNLTFSTLTVSNMSPEDSSIYLCSVHRQPQHFGDGTRLSIL.

Only a few counts were recorded for this clonotype. The V call is TRBV5-1, the J call TRBJ1-2; 10 bases line up with TRBD1. The CDR3 has 15 amino acids. With V trimmed by 4 bases and J by 2 bases, 5 bases remained unmatched. Germline V gives CDR1 SGHRS, CDR2 YFSETQ. CDR3 nucleotides: TGCGCCAGCAGCAGGGACAGGGGATTCAACTATGGCTACACCTTC. It encodes CASSRDRGFNYGYTF.